This TCR beta chain was obtained from a study of human T cells and chemical hapten exposure (dated by TCRdb to about 2021). For the wider study: Libraries were pooled for sequencing, and per-sample TCR yields varied mainly because of small differences in library volumes within the pool. For every blood RNA sample, sequencing covered both the TCR alpha and TCR beta chains. The study tracked peripheral blood TCR repertoire changes in vivo during primary and secondary sensitization to the hapten diphenylcyclopropenone (DPC) in alopecia patients.

Inclusive of the bounding cysteine and phenylalanine, the CDR3 is 15 residues long. Just CDR3 DNA is preserved here, 45 bases in frame from base 1. CDR1 and CDR2, looked up from the germline V gene, are MRHNA and SNTAGT. V gives up 2 bases and J gives up 5 bases, and the segment between their germline ends measures 13 bases. The library was obtained by RACE. The sequencer was a NextSeq 500. During library preparation, unique molecular identifiers were attached to individual cDNA molecules so that TCRs could be counted in a quantitative, reproducible way. The original methods were these. A median of roughly 100,000 TCRs per sample was observed, with a range of roughly 20,000 to 750,000. The Decombinator software suite was used to annotate the V, J and CDR3 of the TCR reads. To make PS versus PT1 abundance plots, every sample was subsampled to the same number of TCRs (28,000). TCRs were defined as expanded if absent before sensitization and observed at least eight times at the 2-week time point. The public reads were reprocessed in TCRdb via fastp at Q25 and MiXCR, keeping in-frame beta chains. Rows are unified per CDR3 protein, each entry keeping the most common DNA and genes. TCRdb, not the authors, supplied the V and J calls. This sample is represented by 65,000 or so distinct CDR3 sequences; around 6.5% of them were singletons. The ten largest clones capture around 3.4% of the sample.

The meaning of the sample's time point label: healthy volunteer bleed at 6 weeks. Total RNA was isolated from unfractionated whole blood collected in Tempus Blood RNA tubes. Roughly 5 healthy volunteers were used as TCR sequencing controls and were bled at day 0, 2 weeks and 6 weeks. Note on this clonotype: No antigen is known for it. There are no base qualities to consult, and no much larger clone falls within one base.

Summary of the overall study and its limitations: Repeated subsampling changed both the strength of the expansion versus patch-test correlation and the threshold at which that correlation became significant. The number of TCRs above 1 in 1000 frequency did not change with DPC sensitization; there was no evidence of global repertoire structure alterations.

Recombination joined TRBV6-4 with TRBJ2-1, with no reliable assignment of the D segment. The sample was whole blood. This TCR came from a female donor in good health. Some clones in this sample may be carry-over from other donors' samples. The CDR3 in this case is CASSDKSSMNNEQFF. The nucleotide sequence reads TGTGCCAGCAGTGACAAATCTTCAATGAACAATGAGCAGTTCTTC.